The next 21 T cell receptor beta chains were all read from a single sample in a study of blood T cell repertoires in COVID-19. Method: immunoSEQ multiplex PCR; TCRdb's copy keeps in-frame clones and lacks some. The profile covers roughly 150,000 clones, with 65% to 90% appearing a single time and around 2.9% taken by the ten largest. Sequencing was done on a sample of peripheral blood. These receptors were collected from a man aged 45-60 years with acute or convalescent COVID-19.

The chain uses TRBV18 and TRBJ1-5; D is uncertain. The length of the CDR3 is 14 residues. V was trimmed by 1 base and J by 2 bases, leaving 6 bases between them. Germline CDR1 and CDR2: KGHSH and LQKENI. In nucleotides, the CDR3 is TGTGCCAGCTCACCACGCCCGGGCAATCAGCCCCAGCATTTT. It yields the protein CASSPRPGNQPQHF. The whole variable domain, filled in from reference TRBV18 and TRBJ1-5, reads NAGVMQNPRHLVRRRGQEARLRCSPMKGHSHVYWYRQLPEEGLKFMVYLQKENIIDESGMPKERFSAEFPKEGPSILRIQQVVRGDSAAYFCASSPRPGNQPQHFGDGTRLSIL.

V usage is TRBV5-5 and J usage is TRBJ2-7; 7 bases map to TRBD1. The junction had 6 bases not matched to a gene; V was cut back by 0 bases and J by 3 bases. The CDR3 runs 15 residues. Per the germline V gene, CDR1 is SGHKS and CDR2 is YYEKEE (reference sequence). CDR3 nucleotide sequence: TGTGCCAGCAGCTTGGGGGCAGGGGGTGTCTACGAGCAGTACTTC. Its translation is CASSLGAGGVYEQYF. The whole variable domain, filled in from reference TRBV5-5 and TRBJ2-7, reads DAGVTQSPTHLIKTRGQQVTLRCSPISGHKSVSWYQQVLGQGPQFIFQYYEKEERGRGNFPDRFSARQFPNYSSELNVNALLLGDSALYLCASSLGAGGVYEQYFGPGTRLTVT.

The chain has TRBV5-1 and TRBJ1-6; D ambiguous. The CDR3 runs 16 residues. From germline, CDR1 is SGHRS and CDR2 YFSETQ. V lost 0 bases and J 9 bases, leaving 16 bases between the germline ends. The CDR3 loop reads CASSLEPVVLRSPLHF. CDR3 in DNA: TGCGCCAGCAGCTTGGAACCGGTAGTGCTTCGTTCACCCCTCCACTTT.

This clone occurred once. This rearrangement joins TRBV5-1 to TRBJ2-1; 11 positions match TRBD2. There are 18 residues in the CDR3. Looked up from germline, CDR1 is SGHRS and CDR2 is YFSETQ. The trim removed 5 bases at V and 6 bases at J, leaving 16 bases unmatched. The CDR3 region has the DNA TGCGCCAGCAGATTAGGAGGGCTAGCGGGGGGAAAAGGCAATGAGCAGTTCTTC. Amino acid sequence: CASRLGGLAGGKGNEQFF.

The chain recombines TRBV10-2 with TRBJ2-2; TRBD2 aligns across 8 bases. This CDR3 is built from 17 residues. The V segment lost 3 bases and the J segment 5 bases; nucleotides outside the gene matches: 11. Germline-derived CDR1 and CDR2 are WSHSY and SAAADI. The CDR3 DNA reads TGCGCCAGCAGTGATTTCCCCGGGAGGGGGGATACCGGGGAGCTGTTTTTT. Encoded protein: CASSDFPGRGDTGELFF.

Turning to this clone: An end of the junction differs from the germline gene, which may be a read error. V is TRBV30 and J is TRBJ1-2; TRBD1 aligns across 7 bases. Germline V gene lookup returns CDR1 GTSNPN and CDR2 SVGIG (reference sequence). The CDR3 covers 11 residues. CDR3: CAWRATGSPAF. The DNA of the CDR3 is TGTGCCTGGAGGGCGACAGGGTCCCCTGCCTTC. Using reference TRBV30 and TRBJ1-2 for the parts outside the CDR3, the full variable domain is SQTIHQWPATLVQPVGSPLSLECTVEGTSNPNLYWYRQAAGRGLQLLFYSVGIGQISSEVPQNLSASRPQDRQFILSSKKLLLSDSGFYLCAWRATGSPAFGSGTRLTVV.

The genes are TRBV6-5 and TRBJ2-7; tentative D call: TRBD2 (5 bases). This CDR3 has 14 residues. Trimming removed 6 bases at V and 3 bases at J, with 15 bases between. CDR1 is MNHEY, CDR2 SVGAGI, per germline. The CDR3: CASSPTRPNYEQYF. The CDR3 bases are TGTGCCAGCAGCCCCACTAGGCCCAACTACGAGCAGTACTTC.

The V call is TRBV7-8, the J call TRBJ1-1, with 7 bases lining up with TRBD1. This CDR3 has 15 residues. CDR1 is SGHVS, CDR2 FQNEAQ, per germline. J gave up 3 bases and V 5 bases, and 9 bases lay outside the gene matches. The CDR3 region is CASSEIPQGDTEAFF. In DNA, the CDR3 is TGTGCCAGCAGCGAAATCCCTCAGGGGGACACTGAAGCTTTCTTT.

V gene TRBV6-2 or TRBV6-3 combines with J gene TRBJ2-1, with 14 bases aligning to TRBD2. This CDR3 has 15 amino acids. V shed 4 bases, J shed 8 bases, and the junction held 4 bases outside the gene matches. From germline, CDR1 is MNHEY and CDR2 SVGEGT. CDR3 bases: TGTGCCAGCAGTTCCGGGACTAGCGGGAGTGATGAGCAGTTCTTC. Translating gives CASSSGTSGSDEQFF.

The gene calls are TRBV18 and TRBJ1-5; possibly TRBD1 for D (6 bases). The CDR3 extends over 16 amino acids. The germline V gene has CDR1 KGHSH and CDR2 LQKENI. V was pared by 0 bases and J by 6 bases, with 15 bases between. The CDR3 nucleotides are TGTGCCAGCTCACCACCGGGGGCAGTAACTCGTCAGCCCCAGCATTTT. Amino acids: CASSPPGAVTRQPQHF. The variable domain in full, with the rest retrieved from reference TRBV18 and TRBJ1-5, is NAGVMQNPRHLVRRRGQEARLRCSPMKGHSHVYWYRQLPEEGLKFMVYLQKENIIDESGMPKERFSAEFPKEGPSILRIQQVVRGDSAAYFCASSPPGAVTRQPQHFGDGTRLSIL.

The gene calls are TRBV29-1 and TRBJ1-2, with D unresolved. The CDR3 extends over 12 amino acids. V was shortened by 8 bases and J by 0 bases, with 10 bases between the two germline ends. Germline CDR1 is SQVTM and CDR2 is ANQGSEA. In DNA form, the CDR3 reads TGCAGCTTGGGAGGCGCTAACTATGGCTACACCTTC. It specifies CSLGGANYGYTF.

The rearrangement uses TRBV19 and TRBJ1-3; 9 positions agree with TRBD1. Germline V gene sequence: CDR1 LNHDA, CDR2 SQIVND (reference sequence). The CDR3 has 19 amino acids. The V gene end was trimmed by 5 bases and the J gene end by 0 bases; junction bases not matched to a gene: 14. The CDR3 nucleotides read TGTGCCAGTAGTCTCCGGGACAGGGCTCCAACCTCCTCTGGAAACACCATATATTTT. This sequence encodes CASSLRDRAPTSSGNTIYF.

V and J are TRBV29-1 and TRBJ1-2; a weak D match, TRBD1 (5 bases). The CDR3 spans 13 residues. Germline loops: CDR1 SQVTM, CDR2 ANQGSEA. CDR3 in DNA: TGCAGGGCGGAGGGGCTCTCGAACTATGGCTACACCTTC. This encodes CRAEGLSNYGYTF. Full variable domain (rest looked up from reference TRBV29-1 and TRBJ1-2): SAVISQKPSRDICQRGTSLTIQCQVDSQVTMMFWYRQQPGQSLTLIATANQGSEATYESGFVIDKFPISRPNLTFSTLTVSNMSPEDSSIYLCRAEGLSNYGYTFGSGTRLTVV.

V gene TRBV7-3 combines with J gene TRBJ1-2; 11 bases map to TRBD1. Trimming cost V 5 bases and J 8 bases; bases outside gene matches: 13. The CDR3 has 16 residues. Germline values: CDR1 SGHTA, CDR2 FQGTGA. The CDR3 DNA follows: TGTGCCAGCAGCCTGAGAGGGAGGACAGGGGGCGAGGGCTACACCTTC. It is translated as CASSLRGRTGGEGYTF.

The rearrangement joins TRBV27 to TRBJ1-2; 12 bases align to TRBD1. CDR1 and CDR2 (germline): MNHEY, SMNVEV (reference sequence). The CDR3 consists of 20 residues. V lost 3 bases to trimming and J lost 4 bases; unmatched junction nucleotides: 18. The CDR3, as DNA: TGTGCCAGCAGTTTTAACGTCCCCCGGGACAGGGGGCAGTGGAGCTATGGCTACACCTTC. Protein: CASSFNVPRDRGQWSYGYTF.

In regard to this clone: Since no conserved phenylalanine or tryptophan closes the CDR3, a read error is the likely cause. The limits of the CDR3 on the DNA are not certain, so only TCRdb's listed CDR3 is given. This chain's CDR3 is CASSLDSPGAALL. The chain has TRBV7-9 and TRBJ1-2; TRBD1, the table's D call, lacks a check against the DNA. Including both end residues, the CDR3 is 13 amino acids long. In germline, CDR1 is SEHNR, CDR2 FQNEAQ (reference sequence).

The gene calls are TRBV6-6 and TRBJ2-4; maybe TRBD1 (6 bases). The CDR3 is made up of 14 amino acids. V lost 4 bases to trimming and J lost 5 bases, with 12 bases between them. The germline V gene encodes CDR1 MNHNY and CDR2 SVGAGI (reference sequence). CDR3 residues: CASSLQGIENIQYF. In nucleotides, the CDR3 is TGTGCCAGCAGTTTACAGGGAATCGAAAACATTCAGTACTTC.

This clone was picked up one time. The chain combines TRBV9 with TRBJ1-3; the match to TRBD1 covers 8 bases. CDR1 and CDR2 (germline): SGDLS, YYNGEE. The CDR3 contains 15 residues. V lost 3 bases to trimming and J lost 7 bases; unmatched junction nucleotides: 9. CDR3 DNA sequence: TGTGCCAGCAGCGGAGGACAGGGAAGTGGGAACACCATATATTTT. Translated: CASSGGQGSGNTIYF.

The gene calls are TRBV2 and TRBJ1-2, with D unclear. The CDR3 sequence is 11 residues long. Germline CDR1 SNHLY, CDR2 FYNNEI. The V end was cut by 7 bases, the J end by 4 bases, with 7 bases between. The CDR3 protein is CASNPGYGYTF. The CDR3 nucleotides read TGTGCCAGCAATCCCGGCTATGGCTACACCTTC.

CDR3 sequence (DNA): TGTGCCAGCAGCGTCTCGGCAGGCTCGAACACTGAAGCTTTCTTT. Translating it yields CASSVSAGSNTEAFF. The rearrangement uses TRBV9 and TRBJ1-1; D remains ambiguous. Per the germline V gene, CDR1 is SGDLS and CDR2 is YYNGEE. The CDR3 consists of 15 residues. The V and J ends lost 2 bases and 1 base respectively, with 12 bases between them.

CDR3 in DNA: TGTGCCAGCTCACCAGGGACAGGGAACTATGGCTACACCTTC. It is translated as CASSPGTGNYGYTF. This chain uses TRBV18 with TRBJ1-2; 9 positions agree with TRBD1. There are 14 residues in the CDR3. Germline assignment: CDR1 KGHSH and CDR2 LQKENI. The V and J ends lost 2 bases and 2 bases, in that order; junction bases with no gene match: 0.